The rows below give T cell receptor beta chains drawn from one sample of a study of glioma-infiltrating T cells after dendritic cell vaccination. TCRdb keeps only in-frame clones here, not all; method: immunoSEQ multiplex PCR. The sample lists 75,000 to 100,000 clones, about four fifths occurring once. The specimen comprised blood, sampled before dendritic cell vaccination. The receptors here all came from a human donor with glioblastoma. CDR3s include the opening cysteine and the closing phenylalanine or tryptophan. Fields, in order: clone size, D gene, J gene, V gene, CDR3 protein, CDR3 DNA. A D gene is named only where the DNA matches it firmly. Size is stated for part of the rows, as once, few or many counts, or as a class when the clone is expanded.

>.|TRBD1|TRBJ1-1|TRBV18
CASSLDRFSNTEAFF
TGTGCCAGCTCACTGGACAGGTTTAGTAACACTGAAGCTTTCTTT
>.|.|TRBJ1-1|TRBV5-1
CASSLAGFFLTEAFF
TGCGCCAGCAGCTTGGCAGGTTTTTTCTTGACTGAAGCTTTCTTT
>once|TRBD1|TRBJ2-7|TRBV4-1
CASRGTATSYEQYF
TGCGCCAGCAGGGGGACAGCCACCTCCTACGAGCAGTACTTC
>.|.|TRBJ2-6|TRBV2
CASGTGVSGANVLTF
TGTGCCAGCGGAACGGGAGTATCTGGGGCCAACGTCCTGACTTTC
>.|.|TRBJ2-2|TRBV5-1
CASSSGQPDTGELFF
TGCGCCAGCAGCTCAGGACAGCCGGACACCGGGGAGCTGTTTTTT
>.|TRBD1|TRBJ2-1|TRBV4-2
CASSQGQGGSYNEQFF
TGTGCCAGCAGCCAGGGACAGGGGGGCTCCTACAATGAGCAGTTCTTC
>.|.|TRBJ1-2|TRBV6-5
CASRTGVSNYGYTF
TGTGCCAGCAGGACGGGGGTCTCTAACTATGGCTACACCTTC
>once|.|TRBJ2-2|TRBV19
CASSIRGGELFF
TGTGCCAGTAGTATAAGGGGCGGGGAGCTGTTTTTT
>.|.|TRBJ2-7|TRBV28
CASGAGTSAYEQYF
TGTGCCAGCGGGGCTGGGACATCGGCCTACGAGCAGTACTTC
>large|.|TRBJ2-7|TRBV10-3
CAISDGGTLNEQYF
TGTGCCATCAGTGACGGAGGGACTCTGAACGAGCAGTACTTC
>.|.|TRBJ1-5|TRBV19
CASSMYGEGKDQPQHF
TGTGCCAGTAGTATGTATGGGGAGGGGAAGGATCAGCCCCAGCATTTT
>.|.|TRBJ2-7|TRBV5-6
CASSLVRGDYEQYF
TGTGCCAGCAGCTTGGTTCGCGGGGACTACGAGCAGTACTTC
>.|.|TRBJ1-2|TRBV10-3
CAISDQTTVNYGYTF
TGTGCCATCAGTGACCAAACGACAGTGAACTATGGCTACACCTTC
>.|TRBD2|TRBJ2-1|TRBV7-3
CASSFLGGNNEQFF
TGTGCCAGCAGCTTCCTGGGGGGGAACAATGAGCAGTTCTTC
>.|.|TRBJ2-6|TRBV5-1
CASSSDRNRANVLTF
TGCGCCAGCAGCTCAGACAGAAACAGGGCCAACGTCCTGACTTTC
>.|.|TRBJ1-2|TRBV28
CASSLDSPNYGYTF
TGTGCCAGCAGTTTGGACAGCCCAAACTATGGCTACACCTTC
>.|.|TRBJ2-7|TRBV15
CATSSPGRSEEQYF
TGTGCCACCAGTTCGCCCGGGAGAAGTGAAGAGCAGTACTTC